This T cell receptor (beta chain) is drawn from a study of CD8 T cells in ankylosing spondylitis. Quantitative 5'-RACE with molecular barcodes generated TCR beta libraries. Using its own MiXCR run on the 5' RACE reads, TCRdb lists one record per CDR3 protein. Here the sample spans 150,000 to 200,000 distinct CDR3 sequences, around 10% being singletons. Study-wide results and caveats: Eight highly homologous variants formed a TCR beta motif that appeared characteristic of ankylosing spondylitis blood. According to the report, clones linked to the disease were significantly enriched in matched synovial fluid samples taken from ankylosing spondylitis patients. Earlier authors reported some of these motif variants in reactive arthritis synovial fluid and blood.

The CDR3 spans 15 residues. Germline V gives CDR1 ENHRY, CDR2 SYGVKD. V shed 7 bases and J 3 bases; nucleotides not matched to a gene: 7. This clonotype was counted at least ten times. The target antigen is unknown. The specimen was blood, either unsorted or a sorted T cell fraction (not recorded which). The sequence came from a male donor with ankylosing spondylitis or in good health (not recorded which). The chain combines TRBV10-3 with TRBJ1-4, with TRBD1 matching over 8 bases. The CDR3 sequence: CAIMDRDIANEKLFF. In DNA form, the CDR3 reads TGTGCCATCATGGACAGGGATATAGCTAATGAAAAACTGTTTTTT.